One and the same sample provided the 22 T cell receptor beta chains below, sequenced in a study of graft-versus-host responses after intestinal transplantation. Intraepithelial lymphocytes and lamina propria lymphocytes were released through processing of graft tissue. Clones were sequenced by immunoSEQ multiplex PCR, and TCRdb holds only the in-frame ones, with some missing. The sample includes 15,000 to 20,000 clones, around three quarters of them seen just once. Sequenced here: ileum tissue, sampled around 20 days after intestinal transplant. The source of these receptors is a human patient who received an intestinal transplant, so some T cells may come from the graft donor.

V is TRBV10-2 and J is TRBJ1-2; unclear D gene. V was shortened by 6 bases and J by 3 bases, with 17 bases between the two germline ends. Germline values: CDR1 WSHSY, CDR2 SAAADI. This CDR3 region has 15 residues. The CDR3 sequence: CASRTDGRGDYGYTF. In DNA, the CDR3 is TGCGCCAGCAGAACGGACGGGCGGGGAGACTATGGCTACACCTTC.

The chain carries TRBV5-1 and TRBJ2-5, with 7 bases matching TRBD1. The V gene end was trimmed by 0 bases and the J gene end by 5 bases; junction bases not matched to a gene: 7. This CDR3 comprises 15 residues. The germline V gene encodes CDR1 SGHRS and CDR2 YFSETQ. In DNA form, the CDR3 reads TGCGCCAGCAGCTTGGACCAGGGGGTGTGGGAGACCCAGTACTTC. This translates into CASSLDQGVWETQYF.

This clone was detected once. The chain links TRBV15 to TRBJ1-5, with a possible D match to TRBD1 (5 bases). The CDR3 runs to 14 residues. Trimming removed 3 bases from V and 3 bases from J, with 9 bases in between. CDR1 is LNHNV, CDR2 YYDKDF, per germline (reference sequence). This CDR3 reads CATSSDSLNQPQHF. The CDR3 nucleotides read TGTGCCACCAGCAGTGACAGCCTCAATCAGCCCCAGCATTTT.

The genes are TRBV19 and TRBJ1-6, with no clear D. The CDR3 contains 13 residues. V was pared by 9 bases and J by 13 bases, with 19 bases between. Germline-derived CDR1 and CDR2 are LNHDA and SQIVND (reference sequence). In DNA form, the CDR3 reads TGTGCCAGCGGGGAAACGGCGCGTGAGCCCCTCCACTTT. This gives the protein CASGETAREPLHF.

This chain uses TRBV27 with TRBJ1-2; 7 bases align to TRBD1. J gave up 5 bases and V 0 bases, and 0 bases lay outside the gene matches. CDR3 size: 13 residues. CDR1 and CDR2 from the germline V gene are MNHEY and SMNVEV (reference sequence). This CDR3 is CASSLSQGYGYTF. The DNA for the CDR3 is TGTGCCAGCAGTTTATCACAGGGGTATGGCTACACCTTC.

The chain uses TRBV5-5 and TRBJ2-7, with D unclear. V was trimmed by 0 bases and J by 0 bases, leaving 10 bases between them. This CDR3 contains 15 residues. From germline, CDR1 is SGHKS and CDR2 YYEKEE (reference sequence). CDR3 sequence: CASSLDSLSSYEQYF. The CDR3 nucleotides read TGTGCCAGCAGCTTGGACAGCCTAAGCTCCTACGAGCAGTACTTC. The full variable domain, its missing parts supplied by reference TRBV5-5 and TRBJ2-7, is DAGVTQSPTHLIKTRGQQVTLRCSPISGHKSVSWYQQVLGQGPQFIFQYYEKEERGRGNFPDRFSARQFPNYSSELNVNALLLGDSALYLCASSLDSLSSYEQYFGPGTRLTVT.

The rearrangement uses TRBV10-1 and TRBJ2-7; a weak D match, TRBD1 (6 bases). This CDR3 is 18 amino acids long. CDR1 and CDR2 (germline): WNHNN, SYGVQD (reference sequence). Deletions cut 0 bases from V and 0 bases from J, with 18 bases between. The CDR3 bases are TGCGCCAGCAGTGAGTCGACGATGGTAACAGGGATCTCCTACGAGCAGTACTTC. It translates to CASSESTMVTGISYEQYF.

In nucleotides, the CDR3 is TGCAGGCCCAGGGGGCGAGGCTACACCTTC. This codes for CRPRGRGYTF. The chain recombines TRBV20-1 with TRBJ1-2, with TRBD1 matching over 8 bases. Per the germline V gene, CDR1 is DFQATT and CDR2 is SNEGSKA (reference sequence). The CDR3 has 10 residues.

This clone was recorded a few times. The CDR3: CASSPGQGKTGELFF. CDR3 DNA: TGTGCCAGCAGTCCCGGACAGGGGAAGACCGGGGAGCTGTTTTTT. The genes are TRBV6-5 and TRBJ2-2; 9 bases are a match to TRBD1. CDR1 is MNHEY and CDR2 is SVGAGI in the germline V gene. Trimming cost V 5 bases and J 5 bases; bases outside gene matches: 6. The CDR3 has 15 residues.

J is TRBJ2-7 and V is TRBV4-2; tentative D call: TRBD1 (6 bases). Germline V gene lookup returns CDR1 LGHNA and CDR2 YNFKEQ. The CDR3 has 16 amino acids. V dropped 4 bases and J dropped 2 bases, with 18 bases sitting between them. The CDR3 DNA follows: TGTGCCAGCAGCCTTATCCTAGGGGGACCAACCTACGAGCAGTACTTC. Amino acid sequence: CASSLILGGPTYEQYF.

The rearrangement uses TRBV11-3 and TRBJ1-1, with 7 bases identical to TRBD1. The germline V gene encodes CDR1 SGHNT and CDR2 YENEEA. The CDR3 is made up of 14 amino acids. The V and J ends lost 5 bases and 5 bases, in that order; junction bases with no gene match: 8. CDR3 sequence reads: CASSLQGGSTEAFF. The CDR3 nucleotides read TGTGCCAGCAGCCTTCAGGGGGGAAGTACTGAAGCTTTCTTT.

The chain joins TRBV25-1 to TRBJ2-3, with TRBD1 identical over 11 bases. The germline CDR1 and CDR2 sequences are MGHDK and SYGVNS. V lost 7 bases and J lost 4; bases outside the gene matches: 10. CDR3 size: 16 residues. CDR3 sequence reads: CASTNSGTGGSDTQYF. CDR3 nucleotide sequence: TGTGCCAGCACGAATTCCGGGACAGGGGGATCAGATACGCAGTATTTT.

This chain connects TRBV30 to TRBJ1-2, with D hard to call. V was trimmed by 3 bases and J by 3 bases, leaving 8 bases between them. This CDR3 contains 12 residues. Germline V gene lookup returns CDR1 GTSNPN and CDR2 SVGIG (reference sequence). The CDR3 DNA follows: TGTGCCTGGAGGGATCGGGACTATGGCTACACCTTC. It is translated as CAWRDRDYGYTF. The full variable domain, in which reference TRBV30 and TRBJ1-2 provide the parts outside the CDR3, is SQTIHQWPATLVQPVGSPLSLECTVEGTSNPNLYWYRQAAGRGLQLLFYSVGIGQISSEVPQNLSASRPQDRQFILSSKKLLLSDSGFYLCAWRDRDYGYTFGSGTRLTVV.

The chain employs TRBV23-1 and TRBJ2-2; 7 bases are a match to TRBD1. TRBV23-1 is reported as an ORF; its role is uncertain. V shed 6 bases, J shed 6 bases, and the junction held 13 bases outside the gene matches. The CDR3 has 16 residues. The CDR3 nucleotides read TGCGCCAGCAGAGATAAGGGGGCGGTTAGGGCCGGGGAGCTGTTTTTT. Protein product: CASRDKGAVRAGELFF.

A few counts support this clone. The genes are TRBV6-5 and TRBJ1-1; 8 bases agree with TRBD1. The V and J ends lost 4 bases and 1 base, in that order; junction bases with no gene match: 8. From germline, CDR1 is MNHEY and CDR2 SVGAGI. The CDR3 spans 16 residues. Written as DNA, the CDR3 is TGTGCCAGCAGTTCACAGGGGGGTTGGGGGAACACTGAAGCTTTCTTT. The encoded protein is CASSSQGGWGNTEAFF.

The chain recombines TRBV4-2 with TRBJ2-7; D unresolved. Looked up from germline, CDR1 is LGHNA and CDR2 is YNFKEQ. Trimming removed 0 bases at V and 1 base at J, with 10 bases between. This CDR3 has 15 amino acids. The CDR3 region has the DNA TGTGCCAGCAGCCAAGATGTCGAGAAATCCTACGAGCAGTACTTC. This sequence encodes CASSQDVEKSYEQYF.

This rearrangement joins TRBV6-5 to TRBJ1-1; D may be TRBD1 (6 bases). Deletions cut 1 base from V and 2 bases from J, with 11 bases between. The CDR3 loop spans 15 amino acids. The V gene's germline CDR1 is MNHEY and CDR2 SVGAGI. The CDR3 reads CASSYYAGDNTEAFF. In DNA, the CDR3 is TGTGCCAGCAGTTACTATGCAGGGGATAACACTGAAGCTTTCTTT.

The chain carries TRBV7-9 and TRBJ2-5; possibly TRBD2 for D (6 bases). The germline CDR1 and CDR2 sequences are SEHNR and FQNEAQ (reference sequence). The CDR3 covers 15 residues. Trimming left V 3 bases short and J 5 bases short, with 16 bases between. This CDR3 reads CASSFGGTGTETQYF. CDR3 nucleotide sequence: TGTGCCAGCAGCTTTGGGGGGACGGGGACGGAGACCCAGTACTTC.

The chain uses TRBV27 and TRBJ1-2; a possible D gene is TRBD1 (5 bases). V shed 0 bases and J shed 3 bases, with 11 bases lying between them. The germline gives CDR1 MNHEY, CDR2 SMNVEV (reference sequence). The length of the CDR3 is 15 residues. DNA for the CDR3: TGTGCCAGCAGTTTATCGGCAGGGAATGACTATGGCTACACCTTC. It codes for CASSLSAGNDYGYTF.

The genes are TRBV12-2 and TRBJ2-3; the table assigns TRBD2, which was not confirmed against the DNA. TRBV12-2 is flagged as a pseudogene. This CDR3 has 12 amino acids. The CDR3 DNA reads as TGTGCAAGTCGCTTAGCGGAGGGGACGCAGTATTTT. As protein: CASRLAEGTQYF.

This rearrangement joins TRBV4-2 to TRBJ2-2, with D possibly TRBD2 on 7 matching bases. The CDR3 is 17 residues long. V lost 2 bases and J lost 4, with 17 bases in between. CDR1 is LGHNA and CDR2 is YNFKEQ in the germline V gene. As DNA, the CDR3 is TGTGCCAGCAGCCAAACAGATGGCGGGGGCCCCACCGGGGAGCTGTTTTTT. It encodes CASSQTDGGGPTGELFF.

In its sample, this clone ranks as medium-sized (0.01 to 0.1%). The V call is TRBV16, the J call TRBJ1-1, with TRBD1 as a possible D gene (5 bases). CDR1 KGHSY and CDR2 FQNENV come from the germline V gene. The CDR3 runs to 13 residues. Between the trimmed V and J ends, which lost 4 bases and 6 bases, there was a span of 12 bases. For the CDR3, the DNA is TGTGCCAGCAGCCGGGGGGTTCAGGCTGAAGCTTTCTTT. Translating gives CASSRGVQAEAFF. Filled out from reference TRBV16 and TRBJ1-1, the complete variable domain reads GEEVAQTPKHLVRGEGQKAKLYCAPIKGHSYVFWYQQVLKNEFKFLISFQNENVFDETGMPKERFSAKCLPNSPCSLEIQATKLEDSAVYFCASSRGVQAEAFFGQGTRLTVV.